These 7 T cell receptor beta chains share one sample of origin, sequenced in a study of regulatory T cells in long-lasting Graves disease. HTBI primers from iRepertoire and Arm-PCR of CDR3 regions yielded the TCR beta libraries. TCRdb redid the calling of the multiplex PCR reads with MiXCR, one entry per CDR3 protein. The sample has about 240,000 distinct CDR3 sequences, about 19% seen once; the top ten hold around 14%. Time point meaning: newly diagnosed GD, antithyroid drugs for less than 3 months. PBMC RNA served as the TCR library source. The starting material was peripheral blood mononuclear cells (PBMCs), obtained at new diagnosis, from a patient treated with antithyroid drugs. These receptors originate from a female donor with Graves disease.

This clonotype occurred many times. The rearrangement uses TRBV3-1 and TRBJ1-2; D uncertain. Germline V gene lookup returns CDR1 LGHDT and CDR2 YNNKEL (reference sequence). Trimming stripped 1 base from V and 1 base from J, with 4 bases between. This CDR3 region has 13 residues. The CDR3 spells CASSQVVNYGYTF. CDR3 in DNA: TGTGCCAGCAGCCAAGTAGTTAACTATGGCTACACCTTC.

This clonotype came up a few times. One end of the junction is discordant with germline, which a read error may explain. This rearrangement joins TRBV5-1 to TRBJ2-5; D is undetermined. Germline V lookup: CDR1 SGHRS, CDR2 YFSETQ. This CDR3 is 12 amino acids long. CDR3 region: CASGLDQETQYF. The CDR3 bases are TGCGCCAGCGGCTTGGACCAAGAGACCCAGTACTTC.

This clonotype was picked up many times. This chain uses TRBV12-3 or TRBV12-4 with TRBJ2-7; D remains ambiguous. V was pared by 5 bases and J by 3 bases, with 17 bases between. The CDR3 sequence is 15 residues long. CDR3 protein: CASSPPPVGHYEQYF. The CDR3 nucleotides are TGTGCCAGCAGTCCCCCTCCCGTGGGTCACTACGAGCAGTACTTC.

This clonotype occurred many times. The chain has TRBV30 and TRBJ2-2, with 7 nucleotides matching TRBD1. J gave up 7 bases and V 0 bases, and 2 bases lay outside the gene matches. The CDR3 totals 13 residues. The germline CDR1 and CDR2 sequences are GTSNPN and SVGIG (reference sequence). CDR3 bases: TGTGCCTGGAGTGTCAGGGGGATCGGGGAGCTGTTTTTT. Translated: CAWSVRGIGELFF. The full variable domain, its missing parts supplied by reference TRBV30 and TRBJ2-2, is SQTIHQWPATLVQPVGSPLSLECTVEGTSNPNLYWYRQAAGRGLQLLFYSVGIGQISSEVPQNLSASRPQDRQFILSSKKLLLSDSGFYLCAWSVRGIGELFFGEGSRLTVL.

This clonotype has only a few counts. The chain's CDR3 is CASSQDSNTGELFF. The CDR3 coding sequence is TGTGCCAGCAGCCAGGACTCGAACACCGGGGAGCTGTTTTTT. V usage is TRBV5-4 and J usage is TRBJ2-2, with a tentative D call TRBD2 (5 bases). Germline assignment: CDR1 SGHNT and CDR2 YYREEE (reference sequence). This CDR3 comprises 14 residues. V was pared by 4 bases and J by 0 bases, with 7 bases between. The whole variable domain, filled in from reference TRBV5-4 and TRBJ2-2, reads ETGVTQSPTHLIKTRGQQVTLRCSSQSGHNTVSWYQQALGQGPQFIFQYYREEENGRGNFPPRFSGLQFPNYSSELNVNALELDDSALYLCASSQDSNTGELFFGEGSRLTVL.

This clonotype was picked up many times. The chain joins TRBV28 to TRBJ2-1; D possibly matches TRBD1 or TRBD2 (5 bases each). The V and J ends lost 6 bases and 6 bases respectively, with 12 bases between them. The V gene's germline CDR1 is MDHEN and CDR2 SYDVKM. The CDR3 runs 13 residues. The CDR3 loop is CASRRDPGNEQFF. The CDR3 coding sequence is TGTGCCAGCAGAAGGGACCCTGGCAATGAGCAGTTCTTC. Variable domain in full (rest from reference TRBV28 and TRBJ2-1): DVKVTQSSRYLVKRTGEKVFLECVQDMDHENMFWYRQDPGLGLRLIYFSYDVKMKEKGDIPEGYSVSREKKERFSLILESASTNQTSMYLCASRRDPGNEQFFGPGTRLTVL.

At least ten counts were recorded for this clonotype. This chain's CDR3 is CASSQDRTLLNEQFF. In nucleotides, the CDR3 is TGCGCCAGCAGCCAAGATCGGACACTGCTCAATGAGCAGTTCTTC. The chain joins TRBV4-3 to TRBJ2-1, with D perhaps matching TRBD1 (5 bases). Per the germline V gene, CDR1 is LGHNA and CDR2 is YSLEER. CDR3 length equals 15 residues. V shed 0 bases and J shed 6 bases, with 12 bases lying between them.